These 27 T cell receptor beta chains were all obtained from the same sample, sequenced in a study of T cells after yellow fever vaccination (dated by TCRdb to between 2019 and 2020). The sample's treatment or condition label, in plain terms: live attenuated yellow fever vaccine strain. Library preparation was by 5' RACE. The instrument given in TCRdb is Illumina HiSeq 2500. TCRdb ran its own pipeline on the public reads, namely fastp trimming at Q25 and MiXCR clone calling, and kept in-frame beta chains. Identical CDR3 protein sequences are pooled into one entry, listed with their most common genes and DNA. Across this sample there are tens of thousands of distinct CDR3 sequences, with over 7.5% seen only once. Roughly two fifths of the sample comes from the top ten. The sequencing used CD8+ T cells sorted from PBMCs, collected on the day of the yellow fever booster vaccination. These receptors were obtained from a young man who received the YFV17D yellow fever vaccine.

The chain is built from TRBV7-2 and TRBJ2-7; D may be TRBD1 (5 bases). Trimming left V 5 bases short and J 3 bases short, with 14 bases between. CDR3 length: 14 residues. CDR1 is SGHTA and CDR2 is FQGNSA in the germline V gene. Written as DNA, the CDR3 is TGTGCCAGCAGCCGTAGGACCAGGGACTACGAGCAGTACTTC. This sequence encodes CASSRRTRDYEQYF.

This clonotype was observed a handful of times. The chain combines TRBV27 with TRBJ2-1; the D call may be TRBD1 or TRBD2 (5 bases each). The length of the CDR3 is 13 residues. The V end was cut by 5 bases, the J end by 8 bases, with 13 bases between. Germline CDR1 is MNHEY and CDR2 is SMNVEV (reference sequence). In DNA form, the CDR3 reads TGTGCCAGCAGTATTCTAATGGGACATGAGCAGTTCTTC. It translates to CASSILMGHEQFF.

This clonotype was seen at least ten times. The chain has TRBV14 and TRBJ2-3; 11 bases match TRBD2. Germline values: CDR1 SGHDN, CDR2 FVKESK. J was trimmed by 6 bases and V by 2 bases; bases with no gene match: 7. This CDR3 is built from 16 residues. The CDR3 bases are TGTGCCAGCAGCCAACCCCTAGCGGGGGGCGCGGATACGCAGTATTTT. The encoded protein is CASSQPLAGGADTQYF.

This clonotype has only a few counts. V usage is TRBV19 and J usage is TRBJ2-7; D remains unclear. Germline-derived CDR1 and CDR2 are LNHDA and SQIVND (reference sequence). The CDR3 is 14 amino acids. The V end was cut by 5 bases, the J end by 1 base, with 12 bases between. The CDR3 here is CASSVTGSSYEQYF. CDR3 coding DNA: TGTGCCAGTAGTGTGACGGGTAGTTCCTACGAGCAGTACTTC.

This clonotype came up a few times. The DNA of the CDR3 is TGTGCCAGCAGCCTAGGACCACAAGTTTACAATGAGCAGTTCTTC. Its protein is CASSLGPQVYNEQFF. The chain employs TRBV7-3 and TRBJ2-1, with D unresolved. Trimming took off 5 bases at V and 4 bases at J, with 15 bases between the two ends. Germline values: CDR1 SGHTA, CDR2 FQGTGA. The CDR3 has 15 amino acids.

The sample holds a few counts of this clonotype. The chain links TRBV11-2 to TRBJ2-3; a possible D gene is TRBD2 (5 bases). Trimming shortened V by 2 bases and J by 4 bases, and 13 bases separated the two germline ends. There are 15 residues in the CDR3. The V gene's germline CDR1 is SGHAT and CDR2 FQNNGV. The CDR3 region has the DNA TGTGCCAGCAGCTTATTCCGGGGATATGCAGATACGCAGTATTTT. Protein sequence: CASSLFRGYADTQYF.

This clonotype occurred many times. This chain joins TRBV5-1 and TRBJ2-7; TRBD2 agrees at 8 bases. Trimming at V came to 6 bases and at J to 5 bases, leaving 13 bases not matched to a gene. The germline CDR1 and CDR2 sequences are SGHRS and YFSETQ. The CDR3 has 15 residues. The CDR3 region is CASNSPSGGANEQYF. CDR3 bases: TGCGCCAGCAACTCCCCCTCGGGGGGGGCCAACGAGCAGTACTTC.

Only a few counts were recorded for this clonotype. The chain has TRBV6-1 and TRBJ2-1; TRBD2 matches 13 bases. There are 17 residues in the CDR3. Trimming removed 5 bases from V and 0 bases from J; junction bases left unmatched: 4. The germline CDR1 and CDR2 sequences are MNHNS and SASEGT. CDR3 region: CASSPGTSGTSYNEQFF. The CDR3 DNA reads TGTGCCAGCAGTCCCGGGACTAGCGGGACCTCCTACAATGAGCAGTTCTTC.

This clonotype showed up just a few times. V gene TRBV19 combines with J gene TRBJ2-3; possibly TRBD2 for D (5 bases). Trimming took off 7 bases at V and 3 bases at J, with 14 bases between the two ends. The germline gives CDR1 LNHDA, CDR2 SQIVND (reference sequence). The CDR3 has 14 amino acids. CDR3 bases: TGTGCCAGTACTTTATCGGGGTGGACAGATACGCAGTATTTT. It encodes CASTLSGWTDTQYF.

This clonotype was found many times. J is TRBJ2-3 and V is TRBV20-1; TRBD1 matches 7 bases. Germline V CDR1 and CDR2: DFQATT, SNEGSKA (reference sequence). The CDR3 contains 16 residues. The ends lost 2 bases at V and 0 bases at J; junction bases unmatched: 8. DNA of the CDR3: TGCAGTGCTAGAAATATACAGGGGAAAAGCACAGATACGCAGTATTTT. It specifies CSARNIQGKSTDTQYF.

The chain combines TRBV11-2 with TRBJ2-1; no reliable D call. Germline V gene lookup returns CDR1 SGHAT and CDR2 FQNNGV. The CDR3 is 16 residues long. Trimming left V 1 base short and J 4 bases short, with 14 bases between. CDR3 DNA sequence: TGTGCCAGCAGCTTAGTCCAAGCTTTGGGGTACAATGAGCAGTTCTTC. It specifies CASSLVQALGYNEQFF. Variable domain in full (rest from reference TRBV11-2 and TRBJ2-1): EAGVAQSPRYKIIEKRQSVAFWCNPISGHATLYWYQQILGQGPKLLIQFQNNGVVDDSQLPKDRFSAERLKGVDSTLKIQPAKLEDSAVYLCASSLVQALGYNEQFFGPGTRLTVL.

The gene calls are TRBV4-3 and TRBJ1-4; D uncertain. CDR1 is LGHNA and CDR2 is YSLEER in the germline V gene. V shed 0 bases and J shed 3 bases, with 11 bases lying between them. The CDR3 has 16 residues. The CDR3 sequence: CASSQDFPGANEKLFF. In DNA, the CDR3 is TGCGCCAGCAGCCAAGATTTTCCTGGAGCTAATGAAAAACTGTTTTTT.

The chain combines TRBV27 with TRBJ2-1, with a possible D match to TRBD1 (6 bases). Trimming took off 5 bases at V and 6 bases at J, with 11 bases between the two ends. The length of the CDR3 is 13 residues. Germline-derived CDR1 and CDR2 are MNHEY and SMNVEV (reference sequence). The CDR3 DNA sequence: TGTGCCAGCAGTCCGGACAGCCCCAATGAGCAGTTCTTC. Its protein product is CASSPDSPNEQFF.

This clonotype has just a few counts. The chain employs TRBV9 and TRBJ2-2; TRBD2 matches at 10 bases. The germline V gene encodes CDR1 SGDLS and CDR2 YYNGEE. J was trimmed by 8 bases and V by 8 bases; bases with no gene match: 6. The CDR3 is 13 residues long. DNA of the CDR3: TGTGCCAGTCGAGCGGGAGGGCAGGGGGAGCTGTTTTTT. It yields the protein CASRAGGQGELFF.

This clonotype showed up many times. The chain is built from TRBV11-2 and TRBJ2-1; D remains unclear. V lost 2 bases and J lost 7, with 3 bases in between. There are 11 residues in the CDR3. Looked up from germline, CDR1 is SGHAT and CDR2 is FQNNGV. The DNA for the CDR3 is TGTGCCAGCAGCTTACGTAATGAGCAGTTCTTC. Translated: CASSLRNEQFF.

This clonotype turned up a few times. J is TRBJ1-2 and V is TRBV29-1, with 7 bases aligning to TRBD1. Trimming took 6 bases from V and 5 from J; bases not matched to a gene: 15. The CDR3 is made up of 15 amino acids. Per germline, CDR1 SQVTM and CDR2 ANQGSEA. The CDR3 is CSVIGPSGQMYGYTF. The CDR3 DNA is TGCAGCGTCATTGGGCCATCGGGACAGATGTATGGCTACACCTTC. Full variable domain (missing parts from reference TRBV29-1 and TRBJ1-2): SAVISQKPSRDICQRGTSLTIQCQVDSQVTMMFWYRQQPGQSLTLIATANQGSEATYESGFVIDKFPISRPNLTFSTLTVSNMSPEDSSIYLCSVIGPSGQMYGYTFGSGTRLTVV.

The chain is built from TRBV15 and TRBJ1-6; TRBD1 matches at 10 bases. There are 17 residues in the CDR3. V trimming: 0 bases; J trimming: 10 bases; junction bases outside the gene matches: 9. Germline V CDR1 and CDR2: LNHNV, YYDKDF (reference sequence). The CDR3 is CATSRDQGQGVGSPLHF. DNA of the CDR3: TGTGCCACCAGCAGAGATCAAGGACAGGGGGTAGGGTCACCCCTCCACTTT.

This clonotype turned up a few times. J is TRBJ2-7 and V is TRBV7-9, with 10 bases fitting TRBD2. V lost 2 bases to trimming and J lost 3 bases; unmatched junction nucleotides: 7. Germline V gives CDR1 SEHNR, CDR2 FQNEAQ (reference sequence). The CDR3 contains 16 residues. The CDR3 sequence is CASSLPGTSEFYEQYF. The CDR3 nucleotides are TGTGCCAGCAGCTTACCCGGGACTAGCGAGTTCTACGAGCAGTACTTC.

This clonotype was counted at least ten times. The V call is TRBV6-2 or TRBV6-3, the J call TRBJ2-5, with D tentatively TRBD1 (6 bases). V was trimmed by 6 bases and J by 5 bases, leaving 16 bases between them. The V gene's germline CDR1 is MNHEY and CDR2 SVGEGT. This CDR3 comprises 14 residues. The DNA for the CDR3 is TGTGCCAGCAGCCTACAGGCAGGGGAGGAGACCCAGTACTTC. Amino acids: CASSLQAGEETQYF.

CDR3 nucleotides: TGTGCCAGCAGTTTCGGCTGGACGGAGCAGTTCTTC. Protein product: CASSFGWTEQFF. V is TRBV28 and J is TRBJ2-1; D remains ambiguous. The CDR3 loop spans 12 amino acids. The germline gives CDR1 MDHEN, CDR2 SYDVKM. V was shortened by 3 bases and J by 10 bases, with 10 bases between the two germline ends.

The rearrangement joins TRBV4-3 to TRBJ2-7, with D possibly being TRBD1 (7 bases). Germline CDR1 LGHNA, CDR2 YSLEER. V lost 3 bases and J 6 bases, leaving 18 bases between the germline ends. The CDR3 sequence is 15 residues long. CDR3 loop: CASSQLSQGGSEQYF. The CDR3 nucleotides read TGCGCCAGCAGCCAGTTAAGTCAGGGGGGCAGCGAGCAGTACTTC.

This clonotype occurred many times. The CDR3, as DNA: TGTGCCAGCAGCTTAGCACAGGGGAGATACGAGCAGTACTTC. Translation: CASSLAQGRYEQYF. This sequence joins TRBV7-2 and TRBJ2-7; TRBD1 matches 7 bases. This CDR3 is 14 amino acids long. V trimming: 0 bases; J trimming: 4 bases; junction bases outside the gene matches: 3. Germline assignment: CDR1 SGHTA and CDR2 FQGNSA.

This clonotype appeared many times. The chain recombines TRBV28 with TRBJ2-5, with a possible D match to TRBD1 (5 bases). Germline V gene data show CDR1 as MDHEN and CDR2 as SYDVKM. The CDR3 is 12 amino acids. V was cut by 5 bases and J by 4 bases, with 8 bases left in between. This chain's CDR3 is CASSPQGETQYF. For the CDR3, the DNA is TGTGCCAGCAGTCCCCAGGGAGAGACCCAGTACTTC.

The CDR3 reads CASSPGTGAGRSYEQYF. CDR3 nucleotide sequence: TGTGCCAGCAGCCCTGGGACAGGGGCTGGGCGGTCCTACGAGCAGTACTTC. V usage is TRBV14 and J usage is TRBJ2-7; the match to TRBD1 covers 10 bases. This CDR3 region has 17 residues. Germline lookup yields CDR1 SGHDN and CDR2 FVKESK. V shed 4 bases, J shed 1 base, and the junction held 10 bases outside the gene matches.

J is TRBJ2-7 and V is TRBV5-6; D is uncertain. Germline assignment: CDR1 SGHDT and CDR2 YYEEEE. The length of the CDR3 is 14 residues. V was shortened by 9 bases and J by 3 bases, with 19 bases between the two germline ends. CDR3 nucleotides: TGTGCCATGAGCCCGGCGCTACTCTGCTACGAGCAGTACTTC. The encoded protein is CAMSPALLCYEQYF.

The chain carries TRBV7-3 and TRBJ2-3; 8 nucleotides agree with TRBD2. CDR1 and CDR2 (germline): SGHTA, FQGTGA. Losses at the gene ends were 2 bases for V and 4 bases for J; bases not matched to a gene: 5. The CDR3 spans 15 residues. This CDR3 is CASSLDALAADTQYF. DNA for the CDR3: TGTGCCAGCAGCTTAGACGCACTAGCGGCAGATACGCAGTATTTT.

This clonotype turned up a few times. The chain employs TRBV27 and TRBJ2-7, with 8 nucleotides matching TRBD2. V lost 5 bases, J lost 0 bases, and 6 bases stayed unmatched. The germline CDR1 and CDR2 sequences are MNHEY and SMNVEV (reference sequence). The CDR3 covers 15 residues. CDR3 coding DNA: TGTGCCAGCAGTCGGGGGGGGGGCGCCTCCTACGAGCAGTACTTC. Its protein product is CASSRGGGASYEQYF.